This TCR beta chain stems from a study of blood T cell repertoires in COVID-19. Across the whole study: Italy, Spain and the United States were the sources of the convalescent and acute COVID-19 samples. Sources were T cells, B-cell-depleted T cells, or PBMCs; the material itself was cDNA or gDNA.

Under the authors' procedure: Reference gene primer amplification gave estimated nucleated cell counts. Assay: immunoSEQ multiplex PCR; the TCRdb copy retains only in-frame clones and omits some. V and J calls and clone size follow that table, whereas D and trimming were derived from the DNA. The sample carries more than 150,000 clones, roughly 85% recorded once. Between the trimmed V and J ends, which lost 5 bases and 7 bases, there was a span of 11 bases. CDR3 length equals 13 residues. Germline CDR1 SNHLY, CDR2 FYNNEI. The sequence derives from a man aged 60 to 69 with acute or convalescent COVID-19. Sequencing was carried out using peripheral blood. The chain has TRBV2 and TRBJ2-2; D may be TRBD2 (5 bases). This chain's CDR3 is CASSQRAGGELFF. In nucleotides, the CDR3 is TGTGCCAGCAGTCAAAGGGCGGGCGGGGAGCTGTTTTTT.